This T cell receptor beta chain was documented in a study of cytomegalovirus exposure and HLA in healthy donors (dated by TCRdb to between 2016 and 2019). With regard to the full study: In an earlier analysis of 550 to 750 of the donors, approximately 260 Gb of sequence data and roughly 100 million unique TCR beta sequences from 180 million or so T cells were reported. An early release that covered approximately 600 HLA-typed donors contained approximately 320 gigabases of sequencing data and tens of millions of unique TCR sequences. Of the 350 to 400 genotyped donors, 65% to 90% fell in the genetic ancestry cluster associated with self-reported Caucasian donors. The aim of the study was to test whether cataloging public T cell receptors could identify signatures of past pathogen exposure. The study profiled the T cell repertoires of approximately 700 subjects by immunosequencing and related them to cytomegalovirus serostatus. A separate validation cohort of some 130 different subjects was used in addition to the roughly 640-subject first cohort. High-throughput TCR immunosequencing, statistical association of individual TCRs with disease status, and machine learning were combined to predict cytomegalovirus infection status. A later analysis re-analyzed previously published TCR beta repertoires from approximately 670 donors and added high-resolution HLA genotyping to study TCR occurrence patterns. The later analysis used no new phenotypic data to find candidate immune exposures, relying instead on TCR beta sequences and their occurrence across donors. In an earlier analysis of more than 550 of the donors, high-throughput TCR beta sequencing was used to judge whether each TCR beta V gene segment behaved as functional or pseudogenic. Donor age, sex, ethnicity and CMV serostatus were compiled alongside the repertoire data. A later genetic analysis took genome-wide SNP genotypes for about 55% of the roughly 670 donors and used that subset as a discovery cohort. Every repertoire in the discovery cohort had been generated on one and the same sequencing platform. HLA typing included class I and class II loci at four-digit resolution. Typing coverage varied by locus: roughly 620-640 donors for A, B, C, DRB1 and DQB1; under 550 for DQA1; nearly 610 for DPA1; more than 450 for DPB1. About five DR-DQ haplotypes were treated as single units for association and clustering because of strong linkage in the cohort. Across approximately 400 genotyped donors of the cohort, an average of approximately 200,000 unique TCR beta nucleotide sequences per donor were sequenced, and roughly a sixth of those sequences were non-productive. General study outcomes and caveats: According to the authors, the approach could potentially be generalized to other disease states and immunological phenotypes. The only immune exposure information available for the cohort was CMV serostatus. Correlated functional status among segregating V segments might reflect linkage disequilibrium, but an unknown experimental factor could not be ruled out. A total of fewer than 200 TCR beta chains were listed by the study as associated with cytomegalovirus. Broadly in line with IMGT annotations, most TCR beta V segments showed up in productive rearrangements about 90% or about 30% of the time in an earlier analysis of several hundred of the donors. Because some donors lacked HLA typing at each locus, the association tests relied only on the typed subset. Most CMV-associated TCR beta chains appeared to be HLA-restricted in a later analysis, and the HLA associations seemed to be driven largely by CMV exposure. Assigning TCR associations to individual alleles was difficult when HLA alleles, especially DR and DQ, strongly co-occurred. A further reported finding was that TCR beta sequences accurately predicted the HLA-A and HLA-B alleles for most subjects in the first cohort. In vitro tests confirmed that a few of the cytomegalovirus-associated TCR beta chains recognize cytomegalovirus antigens. In a later analysis, HLA-associated TCR beta chains were found to be more clonally expanded and to have lower generation probabilities than equally common non-associated chains. At a false discovery rate of 0.05, a later analysis linked 16,951 TCR beta sequences to specific HLA alleles. This cohort had only TCR beta chains sequenced, and the lack of alpha or paired-chain data limited which features could be detected. In a later analysis, the rate of TCR association differed among HLA loci, with DRB1 alleles having the most associated TCRs and HLA-C alleles having the fewest. Because the 87-base-pair reads could not distinguish some IMGT-functional V segments, including TRBV6-2 and TRBV6-3, those segments were excluded. The classifier was reported to diagnose cytomegalovirus status with high specificity and sensitivity in both the original and validation cohorts. An association between a missense DCLRE1C variant and V-gene and J-gene trimming of TCR beta chains was found in a later genetic analysis and replicated in an independent cohort. Over 15 rarely observed V segments, including chromosome 9 orphons, were excluded from the earlier analysis of about 600 of the donors because counts were too low. A later analysis reported that several top co-occurrence clusters appeared linked to parvovirus B19, influenza, CMV and Epstein-Barr virus. Presence/absence analyses assumed roughly uniform sequencing depth across donors, an assumption that may not hold. A cluster of highly shared sequence variants was judged likely to represent a technical artifact of the sequencing pipeline. According to a later genetic analysis, donors in an Asian-associated ancestry cluster had fewer N-insertions in productive TCRs than the roughly 700-donor mean. Most TCR sequences were observed very rarely across donors, whereas some public TCRs were present in many individuals.

Library prep was done by the immunoSEQ multiplex PCR assay. A mixture of 60 forward primers for TCR Vbeta segments and 13 reverse primers for TCR Jbeta segments was used in the multiplex PCR. The CDR3 region of rearranged TCR beta genes was amplified from genomic DNA by a multiplex PCR assay. The Illumina HiSeq System was used to sequence the amplified TCR beta libraries as 87-base-pair reads. As for the original processing: A later analysis counted tens of millions of unique TCR beta chains across the 700 or so repertoires, and around 12 million of these chains were shared by at least two donors. To remove PCR and sequencing errors, raw reads were error-corrected and collapsed into unique sequences using a nearest-neighbor algorithm that merged closely related sequences. CDR3 sequences were aligned to IMGT reference sequences to assign V, D and J gene segments. Each retained sequence needed at least a six-nucleotide match to both a V gene segment and a J gene segment. A rearrangement was called productive if the CDR3 had no stop codons and remained in frame with V and J, and every other rearrangement was called non-productive. Following IMGT convention, CDR3 was defined as the stretch from the second conserved V-encoded cysteine up to the conserved J-encoded phenylalanine. In an earlier analysis of more than 550 of the donors, sequences lacking an unambiguous match to a single V gene segment were excluded. In an earlier analysis of 450 to 750 of the donors, a V segment was called functional when productive rearrangements were above 56.7%, and segregating when the standard deviation between donors exceeded 5%. A statistical classification framework was developed to diagnose cytomegalovirus status using the catalog of TCR beta chain sequences. In a later analysis, TCR nucleotide sequences were compared against IMGT/GENE-DB human TR gene sequences so that V and J genes could be assigned. The TCRdist pipeline was used in a later analysis to assign CDR3 sequences and most-parsimonious VDJ recombination scenarios. In a later analysis, every TCR beta chain was defined by the combination of its CDR3 amino acid sequence and its V-gene family, and reads without a unique V-gene family were dropped. A later analysis removed roughly 590 highly shared, low-generation-probability nucleotide sequences to deal with suspected cross-contamination and a sequencing artifact. A later analysis calculated a clonal expansion index for each public chain from normalized within-repertoire ranks of inferred template counts. A later analysis computed generation probabilities with a VDJ recombination model fitted to out-of-frame rearrangements, and checked the results against IGoR. In a later analysis, hypergeometric tests were used to score TCR-TCR, TCR-HLA and TCR-CMV co-occurrence, with a repertoire-size bias correction applied to TCR pairs. To estimate false discovery rates, a later analysis permuted the HLA or CMV assignments 20 times. In a later analysis, co-occurring TCRs were grouped with DBSCAN, and TCRdist sequence similarity was added when clustering was performed within HLA-allele-positive subsets. For co-occurrence clustering, repertoires with fewer than 30,000 or more than 120,000 public chains were excluded, along with five or six repertoires with anomalous nucleotide sharing. Drawn from immuneACCESS, this table holds only the in-frame rearrangements with V and J called that TCRdb kept. Clones are partly lost; checked studies trace under half to an unresolved V gene and leave the rest unexplained. V, J and clone size were drawn from that table, and D and trimming were deduced from the DNA. The sample table lists 150,000 to 200,000 clones, around 85% of them with a count of one. The ten largest make up about 4.4% of the sample.

The cohort comprised fewer than 750 healthy bone marrow donors. At the time of sampling, all cohort members were nominally healthy, though unrecorded immune exposures were likely present. The donor tested CMV seronegative and was one of the 352 seronegative cohort members. A peripheral blood sample was collected from each donor, and TCR beta sequencing was performed on peripheral blood mononuclear cells. The Qiagen DNeasy Blood Extraction Kit was used to extract genomic DNA from the blood cell samples. A word on this clone: This receptor's antigen is unknown. Within one base of it there is no much larger clone, and no base qualities were kept.

Spanning cysteine to phenylalanine, the CDR3 consists of 13 amino acids. The kept DNA is CDR3 alone, 39 bases in frame from the first base. V loses 7 bases at its end and J loses 6 bases; junction bases beyond the gene matches: 8. The germline V gene gives CDR1 as MNHNS and CDR2 as SASEGT. The receptor comes from a man between 40 and 49 years old in good health and CMV-seronegative. Sequenced material: PBMCs. The sequence is built from TRBV6-1 and TRBJ2-7; 8 nucleotides in the junction match TRBD1. The DNA reads TGTGCCAGCACCCAGGACAGGGCAATCGAGCAGTACTTC. The translation is CASTQDRAIEQYF.